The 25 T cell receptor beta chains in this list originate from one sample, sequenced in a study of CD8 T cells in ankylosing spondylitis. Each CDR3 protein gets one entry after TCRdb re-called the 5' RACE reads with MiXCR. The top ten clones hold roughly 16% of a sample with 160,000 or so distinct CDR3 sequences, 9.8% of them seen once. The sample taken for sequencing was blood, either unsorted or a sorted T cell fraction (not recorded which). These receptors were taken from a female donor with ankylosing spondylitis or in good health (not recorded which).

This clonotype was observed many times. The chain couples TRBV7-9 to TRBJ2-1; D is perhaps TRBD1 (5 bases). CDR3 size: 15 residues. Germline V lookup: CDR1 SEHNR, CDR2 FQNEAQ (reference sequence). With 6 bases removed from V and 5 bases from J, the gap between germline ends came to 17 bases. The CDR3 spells CASSQGQGFNNEQFF. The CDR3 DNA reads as TGTGCCAGCAGTCAGGGTCAGGGCTTTAACAATGAGCAGTTCTTC.

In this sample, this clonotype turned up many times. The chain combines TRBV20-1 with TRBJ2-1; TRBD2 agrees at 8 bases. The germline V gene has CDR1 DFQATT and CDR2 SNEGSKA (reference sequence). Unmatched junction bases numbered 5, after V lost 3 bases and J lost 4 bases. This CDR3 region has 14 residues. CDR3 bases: TGCAGTGCTAGTTTTAGCGGGATGTACAATGAGCAGTTCTTC. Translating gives CSASFSGMYNEQFF.

CDR3 DNA sequence: TGTGCCAGCAGTTACTCGGAGACAGGGATATATGGCTACACCTTC. It translates to CASSYSETGIYGYTF. The chain is built from TRBV6-5 and TRBJ1-2; 7 bases are shared with TRBD1. Unmatched junction bases numbered 6, after V lost 0 bases and J lost 5 bases. The germline CDR1 and CDR2 sequences are MNHEY and SVGAGI. This CDR3 comprises 15 residues.

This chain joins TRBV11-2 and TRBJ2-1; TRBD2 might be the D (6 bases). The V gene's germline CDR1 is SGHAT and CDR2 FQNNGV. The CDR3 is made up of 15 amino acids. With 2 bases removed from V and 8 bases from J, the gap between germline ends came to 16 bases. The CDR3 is CASSLFGGRLDEQFF. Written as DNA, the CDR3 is TGTGCCAGCAGCTTATTTGGAGGGAGATTGGATGAGCAGTTCTTC.

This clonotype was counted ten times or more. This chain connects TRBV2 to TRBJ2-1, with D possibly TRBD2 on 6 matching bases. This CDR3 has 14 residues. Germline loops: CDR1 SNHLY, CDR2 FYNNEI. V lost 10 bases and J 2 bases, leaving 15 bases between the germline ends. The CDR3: CATPGGATYNEQFF. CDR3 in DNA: TGTGCCACCCCAGGAGGGGCGACCTACAATGAGCAGTTCTTC.

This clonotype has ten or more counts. CDR3 in amino acids: CASRDRKETQYF. CDR3 nucleotide sequence: TGTGCCAGCAGGGACAGGAAAGAGACCCAGTACTTC. The J gene is TRBJ2-5, the V gene TRBV12-3 or TRBV12-4, with 7 nucleotides matching TRBD1. Trimming at V came to 6 bases and at J to 3 bases, leaving 1 base not matched to a gene. The CDR3 totals 12 residues.

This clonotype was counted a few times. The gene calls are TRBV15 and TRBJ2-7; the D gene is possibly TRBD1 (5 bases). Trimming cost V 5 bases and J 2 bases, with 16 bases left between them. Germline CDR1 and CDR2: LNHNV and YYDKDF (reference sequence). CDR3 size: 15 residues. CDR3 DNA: TGTGCCACCAGCGGAACAGGCAATACCCCCTACGAGCAGTACTTC. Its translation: CATSGTGNTPYEQYF.

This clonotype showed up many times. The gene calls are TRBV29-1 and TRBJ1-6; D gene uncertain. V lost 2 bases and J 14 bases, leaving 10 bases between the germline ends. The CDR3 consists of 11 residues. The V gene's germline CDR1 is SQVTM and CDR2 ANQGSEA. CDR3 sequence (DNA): TGCAGCGTTGAAAGGAACAGCTCCCTCCACTTT. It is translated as CSVERNSSLHF. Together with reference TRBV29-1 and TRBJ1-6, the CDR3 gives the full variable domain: SAVISQKPSRDICQRGTSLTIQCQVDSQVTMMFWYRQQPGQSLTLIATANQGSEATYESGFVIDKFPISRPNLTFSTLTVSNMSPEDSSIYLCSVERNSSLHFGNGTRLTVT.

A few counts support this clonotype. CDR3 nucleotide sequence: TGCGCCAGCAGCGGCGGACAGGGCAAAGCTAACTATGGCTACACCTTC. Translation gives CASSGGQGKANYGYTF. This chain links TRBV5-1 with TRBJ1-2, with 8 nucleotides matching TRBD1. There are 16 residues in the CDR3. The trim removed 4 bases at V and 0 bases at J, leaving 8 bases unmatched. Germline V CDR1 and CDR2: SGHRS, YFSETQ.

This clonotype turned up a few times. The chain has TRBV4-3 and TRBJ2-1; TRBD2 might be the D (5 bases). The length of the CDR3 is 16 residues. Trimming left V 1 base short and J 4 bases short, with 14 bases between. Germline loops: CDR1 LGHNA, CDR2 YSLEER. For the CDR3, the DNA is TGCGCCAGCAGCCAAGGTGTTTTCGGCGGGTACAATGAGCAGTTCTTC. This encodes CASSQGVFGGYNEQFF.

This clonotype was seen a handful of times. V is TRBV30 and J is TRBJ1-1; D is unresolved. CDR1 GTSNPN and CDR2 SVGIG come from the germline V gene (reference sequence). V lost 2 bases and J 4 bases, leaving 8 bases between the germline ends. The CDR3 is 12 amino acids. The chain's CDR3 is CAWSLDLTEAFF. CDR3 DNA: TGTGCCTGGAGTCTGGACCTCACTGAAGCTTTCTTT. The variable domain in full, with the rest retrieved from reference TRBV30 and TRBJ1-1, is SQTIHQWPATLVQPVGSPLSLECTVEGTSNPNLYWYRQAAGRGLQLLFYSVGIGQISSEVPQNLSASRPQDRQFILSSKKLLLSDSGFYLCAWSLDLTEAFFGQGTRLTVV.

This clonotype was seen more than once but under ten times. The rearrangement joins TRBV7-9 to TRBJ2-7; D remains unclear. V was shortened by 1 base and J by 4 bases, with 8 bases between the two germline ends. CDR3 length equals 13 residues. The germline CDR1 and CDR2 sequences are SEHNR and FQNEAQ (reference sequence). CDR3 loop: CASSLGSWYEQYF. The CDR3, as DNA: TGTGCCAGCAGCTTAGGATCTTGGTACGAGCAGTACTTC.

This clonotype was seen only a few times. The CDR3 nucleotides are TGTGCCAGCAGCACAGGACTAGCGGGATTCTACAATGAGCAGTTCTTC. Translating gives CASSTGLAGFYNEQFF. The V gene is TRBV7-6, the J gene TRBJ2-1; 12 nucleotides agree with TRBD2. J gave up 3 bases and V 5 bases, and 5 bases lay outside the gene matches. This CDR3 has 16 amino acids. Looked up from germline, CDR1 is SGHVS and CDR2 is FNYEAQ.

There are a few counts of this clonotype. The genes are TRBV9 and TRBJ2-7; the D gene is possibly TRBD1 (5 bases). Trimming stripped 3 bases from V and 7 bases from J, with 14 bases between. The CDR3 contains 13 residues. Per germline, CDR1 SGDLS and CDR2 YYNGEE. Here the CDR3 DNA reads TGTGCCAGCAGCGAAATTACAGGTTATGAGCAGTACTTC. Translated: CASSEITGYEQYF.

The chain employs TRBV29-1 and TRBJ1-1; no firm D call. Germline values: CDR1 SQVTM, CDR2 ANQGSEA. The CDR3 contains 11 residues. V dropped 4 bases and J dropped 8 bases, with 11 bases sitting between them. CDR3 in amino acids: CSVGKGWEAFF. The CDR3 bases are TGCAGCGTTGGCAAGGGTTGGGAAGCTTTCTTT.

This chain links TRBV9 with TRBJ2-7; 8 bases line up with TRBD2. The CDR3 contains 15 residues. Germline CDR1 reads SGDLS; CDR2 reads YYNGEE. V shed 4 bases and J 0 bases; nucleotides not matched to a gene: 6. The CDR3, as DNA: TGTGCCAGCAGCCCCCAGCGGGGGAGCTCCTACGAGCAGTACTTC. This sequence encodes CASSPQRGSSYEQYF.

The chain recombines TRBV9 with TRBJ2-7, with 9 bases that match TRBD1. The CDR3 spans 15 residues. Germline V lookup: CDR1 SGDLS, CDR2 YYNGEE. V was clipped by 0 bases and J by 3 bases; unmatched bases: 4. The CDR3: CASSVGMGQGYEQYF. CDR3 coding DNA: TGTGCCAGCAGCGTAGGAATGGGACAGGGCTACGAGCAGTACTTC.

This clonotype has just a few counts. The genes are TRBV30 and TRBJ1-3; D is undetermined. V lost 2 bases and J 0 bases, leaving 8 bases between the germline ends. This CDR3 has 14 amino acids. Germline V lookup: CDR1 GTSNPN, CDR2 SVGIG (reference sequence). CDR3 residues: CAWSPGLSGNTIYF. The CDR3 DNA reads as TGTGCCTGGAGTCCGGGCCTCTCTGGAAACACCATATATTTT. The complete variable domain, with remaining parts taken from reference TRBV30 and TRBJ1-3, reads SQTIHQWPATLVQPVGSPLSLECTVEGTSNPNLYWYRQAAGRGLQLLFYSVGIGQISSEVPQNLSASRPQDRQFILSSKKLLLSDSGFYLCAWSPGLSGNTIYFGEGSWLTVV.

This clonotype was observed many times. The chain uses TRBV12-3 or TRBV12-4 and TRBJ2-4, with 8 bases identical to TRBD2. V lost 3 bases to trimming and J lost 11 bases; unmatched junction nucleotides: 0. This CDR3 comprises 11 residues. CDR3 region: CASSLTSVQYF. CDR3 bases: TGTGCCAGCAGTTTGACTAGCGTTCAGTACTTC.

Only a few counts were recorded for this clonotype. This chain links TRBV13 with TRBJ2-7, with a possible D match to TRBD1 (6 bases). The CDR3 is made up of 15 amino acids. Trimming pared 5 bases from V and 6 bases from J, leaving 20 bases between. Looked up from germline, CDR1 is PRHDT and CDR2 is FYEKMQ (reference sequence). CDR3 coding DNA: TGTGCCAGCAGCGTTACTCGACAGGTAACTGGCGAGCAGTACTTC. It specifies CASSVTRQVTGEQYF. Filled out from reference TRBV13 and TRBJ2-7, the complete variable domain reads AAGVIQSPRHLIKEKRETATLKCYPIPRHDTVYWYQQGPGQDPQFLISFYEKMQSDKGSIPDRFSAQQFSDYHSELNMSSLELGDSALYFCASSVTRQVTGEQYFGPGTRLTVT.

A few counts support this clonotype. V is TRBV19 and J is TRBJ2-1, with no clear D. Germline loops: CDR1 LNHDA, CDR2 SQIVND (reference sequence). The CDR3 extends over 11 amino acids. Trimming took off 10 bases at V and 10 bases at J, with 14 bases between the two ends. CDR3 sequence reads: CATQSGVEQFF. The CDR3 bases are TGTGCCACCCAGAGTGGGGTAGAGCAGTTCTTC.

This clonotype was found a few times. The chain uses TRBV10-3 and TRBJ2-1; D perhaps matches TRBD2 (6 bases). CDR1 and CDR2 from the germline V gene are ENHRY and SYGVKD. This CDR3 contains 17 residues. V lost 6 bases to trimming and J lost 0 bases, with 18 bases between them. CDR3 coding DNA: TGTGCCATCAGCGGGACTTCCCAACGGAGCTCCTACAATGAGCAGTTCTTC. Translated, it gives CAISGTSQRSSYNEQFF.

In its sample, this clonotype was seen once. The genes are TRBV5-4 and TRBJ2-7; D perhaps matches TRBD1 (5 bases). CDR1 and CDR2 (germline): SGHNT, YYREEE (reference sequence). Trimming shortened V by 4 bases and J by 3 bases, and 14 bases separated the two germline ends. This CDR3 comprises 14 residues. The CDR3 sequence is CASSGPPGFYEQYF. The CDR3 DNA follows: TGTGCCAGCAGCGGGCCTCCAGGGTTCTACGAGCAGTACTTC.

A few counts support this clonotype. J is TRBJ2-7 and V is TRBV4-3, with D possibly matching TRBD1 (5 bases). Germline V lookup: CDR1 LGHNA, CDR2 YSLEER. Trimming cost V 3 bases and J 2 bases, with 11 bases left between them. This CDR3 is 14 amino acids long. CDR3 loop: CASSHWGETYEQYF. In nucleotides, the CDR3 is TGCGCCAGCAGCCACTGGGGCGAAACCTACGAGCAGTACTTC.

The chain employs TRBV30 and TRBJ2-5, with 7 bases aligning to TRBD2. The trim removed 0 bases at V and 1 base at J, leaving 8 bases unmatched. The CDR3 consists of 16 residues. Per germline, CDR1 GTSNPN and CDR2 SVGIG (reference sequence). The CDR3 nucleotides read TGTGCCTGGAGTGTAATTTGGGAGGGCCCCCAAGAGACCCAGTACTTC. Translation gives CAWSVIWEGPQETQYF.